The 13 T cell receptor beta chains reported below all come from one sample, sequenced in a study of T cells in Graves' hyperthyroidism and ophthalmopathy. The CDR3 regions of TCR beta were amplified from RNA transcripts. An initial round of RT-PCR targeting the TCR CDR3 relied on the HTBI primer set. TCRdb reanalysed the multiplex PCR reads using MiXCR and keeps one entry per CDR3 protein. This sample has about 380,000 distinct CDR3 sequences, with approximately 17% found just once. The source material was blood. The receptors shown here come from a man between 18 and 29 years old with Graves' ophthalmopathy.

The sample holds many counts of this clonotype. V is TRBV12-3 or TRBV12-4 and J is TRBJ1-1; D gene uncertain. The CDR3 spans 10 residues. V was shortened by 8 bases and J by 7 bases, with 8 bases between the two germline ends. In DNA form, the CDR3 reads TGTGCCAGCTCGGAGGTTGAAGCTTTCTTT. Translated: CASSEVEAFF.

The J gene is TRBJ2-6, the V gene TRBV27; D is perhaps TRBD1 (7 bases). The V gene's germline CDR1 is MNHEY and CDR2 SMNVEV (reference sequence). CDR3 length equals 17 residues. V lost 4 bases, J lost 4 bases, and 17 bases lay in between. In DNA form, the CDR3 reads TGTGCCAGCAGTTGGGGCGGGACAGTTACCGGGGCCAACGTCCTGACTTTC. As protein: CASSWGGTVTGANVLTF.

This chain connects TRBV24-1 to TRBJ1-5; 8 bases fit TRBD1. The V gene's germline CDR1 is KGHDR and CDR2 SFDVKD. Trimming took 3 bases from V and 5 from J; bases not matched to a gene: 8. The CDR3 has 16 amino acids. CDR3 region: CATSDKTGVDYQPQHF. CDR3 bases: TGTGCCACCAGTGATAAGACAGGGGTTGACTATCAGCCCCAGCATTTT.

V and J are TRBV29-1 and TRBJ2-5; TRBD2 matches 7 bases. In germline, CDR1 is SQVTM, CDR2 ANQGSEA. CDR3 length equals 16 residues. The trim removed 2 bases at V and 5 bases at J, leaving 14 bases unmatched. The CDR3 bases are TGCAGCGTTGAATGGTCTGGGCGGGGGTACGGGGAGACCCAGTACTTC. This codes for CSVEWSGRGYGETQYF. Full variable domain (missing parts from reference TRBV29-1 and TRBJ2-5): SAVISQKPSRDICQRGTSLTIQCQVDSQVTMMFWYRQQPGQSLTLIATANQGSEATYESGFVIDKFPISRPNLTFSTLTVSNMSPEDSSIYLCSVEWSGRGYGETQYFGPGTRLLVL.

The rearrangement links TRBV2 to TRBJ2-1, with 9 bases that match TRBD2. Germline V gene data show CDR1 as SNHLY and CDR2 as FYNNEI. The CDR3 totals 16 residues. V trimming: 5 bases; J trimming: 9 bases; junction bases outside the gene matches: 14. The CDR3: CASSSSGSGGRGEQFF. In DNA, the CDR3 is TGTGCCAGCAGTTCTAGTGGGAGCGGGGGGCGGGGTGAGCAGTTCTTC.

The V and J genes are TRBV7-9 and TRBJ1-1; D is unresolved. The CDR3 extends over 12 amino acids. Germline V gives CDR1 SEHNR, CDR2 FQNEAQ (reference sequence). Trimming left V 5 bases short and J 11 bases short, with 15 bases between. The CDR3 nucleotides read TGTGCCAGCAGCCAAGATCATCAGTACGCTTTCTTT. It encodes CASSQDHQYAFF.

This clonotype was observed many times. The chain has TRBV12-3 or TRBV12-4 and TRBJ1-6; possibly TRBD1 for D (5 bases). V gave up 7 bases and J gave up 1 base, with 14 bases separating them. This CDR3 has 16 residues. The CDR3 nucleotides read TGTGCCAGCAAACTAGGGGCCATGTCCTATAATTCACCCCTCCACTTT. Translating gives CASKLGAMSYNSPLHF.

In this sample, this clonotype turned up many times. The rearrangement links TRBV5-1 to TRBJ1-6; a possible D gene is TRBD1 (5 bases). Trimming left V 5 bases short and J 9 bases short, with 15 bases between. The CDR3 contains 14 residues. Germline V lookup: CDR1 SGHRS, CDR2 YFSETQ. The DNA for the CDR3 is TGCGCCAGCAGTACTGGGACTCCAAGTTCACCCCTCCACTTT. Translated: CASSTGTPSSPLHF.

This clonotype was seen ten or more times. The chain is built from TRBV24-1 and TRBJ1-6, with 8 bases fitting TRBD1. The germline V gene encodes CDR1 KGHDR and CDR2 SFDVKD. The J segment lost 8 bases and the V segment lost 7 bases, leaving 3 bases of the junction unmatched. This CDR3 spans 13 amino acids. The CDR3, as DNA: TGTGCCACCAGCCCGACAGGGGATTCACCCCTCCACTTT. This codes for CATSPTGDSPLHF.

This clonotype was observed at least ten times. This rearrangement joins TRBV7-9 to TRBJ2-7; D possibly uses TRBD1 or TRBD2 (5 bases each). V was shortened by 3 bases and J by 0 bases, with 9 bases between the two germline ends. CDR3 size: 14 residues. Germline values: CDR1 SEHNR, CDR2 FQNEAQ (reference sequence). CDR3 bases: TGTGCCAGCAGCTTTAAGGGGAGCTCCTACGAGCAGTACTTC. It encodes CASSFKGSSYEQYF.

Many counts were recorded for this clonotype. The CDR3 coding sequence is TGTGCCATGAGAGCGGGGGAATCGACAGATACGCAGTATTTT. This codes for CAMRAGESTDTQYF. The genes are TRBV10-3 and TRBJ2-3, with 8 nucleotides matching TRBD2. The germline V gene encodes CDR1 ENHRY and CDR2 SYGVKD. V was pared by 9 bases and J by 3 bases, with 8 bases of the junction left unmatched. CDR3 length equals 14 residues.

This clonotype was counted many times. The CDR3 sequence: CASSYSGYRTAEAFF. As DNA, the CDR3 is TGTGCCAGCAGTTACTCCGGATACCGAACGGCTGAAGCTTTCTTT. V is TRBV6-5 and J is TRBJ1-1; D is unresolved. V was clipped by 0 bases and J by 6 bases, with 14 bases between them. The CDR3 length is 15 residues. Germline CDR1 is MNHEY and CDR2 is SVGAGI.

There are many counts of this clonotype. The rearrangement links TRBV7-6 to TRBJ2-1; 13 bases line up with TRBD2. The CDR3 covers 17 residues. The J segment lost 4 bases and the V segment lost 2 bases, leaving 5 bases of the junction unmatched. Germline CDR1 is SGHVS and CDR2 is FNYEAQ. CDR3 coding DNA: TGTGCCAGCAGCTTATCGGGACTAGCGGGGATTTACAATGAGCAGTTCTTC. Encoded protein: CASSLSGLAGIYNEQFF.